Here is one TCR beta chain with its context. The sample is drawn from a study of blood T cell repertoires in COVID-19. Study-wide background: Sites in the United States, Italy and Spain provided acute and convalescent COVID-19 samples. PBMCs, B-cell-depleted T cells, or T cells were the source of the cDNA or gDNA that made up the material.

How the authors handled the data: Nucleated cell number was recorded as an estimate derived from reference gene primer amplification. The assay was immunoSEQ multiplex PCR, and TCRdb's table has in-frame clones only and misses some. From that table come the V and J calls and clone size; the DNA was used to work out D and trimming. The sample shows about 280,000 clones, around 85% of them seen only once. J lost 4 bases, V lost 6 bases, and 9 bases had no gene match. The CDR3 is made up of 15 amino acids. Material for sequencing was peripheral blood. The TCR originated in a man in his forties or fifties with active or convalescent COVID-19. This chain uses TRBV23-1 with TRBJ1-5; 7 bases line up with TRBD1. TRBV23-1 is identified as an open reading frame with a role that is uncertain. The CDR3 sequence: CASSQGGRGNQPQHF. The CDR3 DNA reads as TGCGCCAGCAGCCAGGGGGGACGGGGGAATCAGCCCCAGCATTTT.